This TCR beta chain was captured in a study of T cells in Graves' hyperthyroidism and ophthalmopathy. The source material, RNA transcripts, was used to amplify TCR beta CDR3 regions. Using the HTBI primer set, a first-round RT-PCR was run on the TCR CDR3. MiXCR, applied by TCRdb to the multiplex PCR reads, yields one record per CDR3 protein. The table records some 530,000 distinct CDR3 sequences, under 25% of them present only once. This clonotype was seen more than once but under ten times. Its antigen remains unknown. Study outcomes and limitations: The model forecast ophthalmopathy, anticipating it by a median about 6.5 months before onset.

Germline V gives CDR1 ENHRY, CDR2 SYGVKD. This CDR3 is built from 17 residues. The V and J ends lost 4 bases and 4 bases, in that order; junction bases with no gene match: 12. This receptor was identified in a woman aged 70-85 years with Graves' ophthalmopathy. This chain uses TRBV10-3 with TRBJ2-1, with TRBD1 matching over 8 bases. The sample comprised blood. The CDR3 protein is CAISVRGKQGAYNEQFF. The CDR3 DNA reads TGTGCCATCAGTGTTCGTGGAAAGCAGGGGGCTTACAATGAGCAGTTCTTC.